The 32 T cell receptor beta chains given below trace back to one sample, sequenced in a study of T cell changes during pregnancy in multiple sclerosis. Profiling relied on immunoSEQ multiplex PCR, and the TCRdb table lists in-frame clones only, not all of them. The table shows over 25,000 clones, with about 93% occurring only once. The material sequenced was CD4+ T cells from peripheral blood mononuclear cells, taken in the second trimester of pregnancy. The receptors derive from a female donor with multiple sclerosis, enrolled in a pregnancy study.

This chain uses TRBV12-5 with TRBJ1-4; unclear D gene. The CDR3 contains 15 residues. The V end was cut by 4 bases, the J end by 7 bases, with 16 bases between. Germline CDR1 is LGHNT and CDR2 is FRNRAP. CDR3 sequence: CASGSGTMVFEKLFF. The CDR3 nucleotides are TGTGCTAGTGGTTCGGGAACGATGGTTTTTGAAAAACTGTTTTTT.

This sequence joins TRBV18 and TRBJ2-1; D is perhaps TRBD2 (5 bases). The CDR3 loop spans 15 amino acids. V shed 0 bases and J shed 0 bases, with 6 bases lying between them. From germline, CDR1 is KGHSH and CDR2 LQKENI. The CDR3 DNA is TGTGCCAGCTCACCACCGGGGAGCTCCTACAATGAGCAGTTCTTC. It specifies CASSPPGSSYNEQFF.

V is TRBV28 and J is TRBJ2-1; 7 nucleotides align to TRBD2. There are 16 residues in the CDR3. The germline CDR1 and CDR2 sequences are MDHEN and SYDVKM. The V and J ends lost 5 bases and 7 bases, in that order; junction bases with no gene match: 14. The CDR3: CASSPLSAGVLNEQFF. CDR3 nucleotides: TGTGCCAGCAGTCCCTTAAGTGCGGGAGTTTTAAATGAGCAGTTCTTC. Together with reference TRBV28 and TRBJ2-1, the CDR3 gives the full variable domain: DVKVTQSSRYLVKRTGEKVFLECVQDMDHENMFWYRQDPGLGLRLIYFSYDVKMKEKGDIPEGYSVSREKKERFSLILESASTNQTSMYLCASSPLSAGVLNEQFFGPGTRLTVL.

The chain employs TRBV21-1 and TRBJ2-5; the D segment call TRBD2 is taken from the table without a DNA check. TRBV21-1 is flagged as a pseudogene. The CDR3 contains 16 residues. CDR3 nucleotides: TGTGCCAGCAGCAAAGACCTAATCTTGGGGGGAGAGACCCAGTACTTC. Its translation is CASSKDLILGGETQYF.

This clone was observed a single time. The CDR3 here is CASSEALSPRTDTQYF. The CDR3 DNA is TGTGCCAGCAGTGAAGCGCTCTCGCCTAGAACAGATACGCAGTATTTT. The chain has TRBV6-1 and TRBJ2-3; D uncertain. The ends were cut back, 0 bases at V and 3 bases at J, with 13 bases in the middle. The CDR3 is 16 amino acids. The V gene's germline CDR1 is MNHNS and CDR2 SASEGT.

The chain carries TRBV5-1 and TRBJ1-1, with TRBD1 as a possible D gene (5 bases). The V gene lost 4 bases and the J gene lost 0 bases, with 13 bases spanning the gap. CDR1 is SGHRS and CDR2 is YFSETQ in the germline V gene. The CDR3 is 15 amino acids. As DNA, the CDR3 is TGCGCCAGCAGCCTAGGGGAACTGATGAACACTGAAGCTTTCTTT. This gives the protein CASSLGELMNTEAFF.

The rearrangement uses TRBV7-7 and TRBJ2-1, with no clear D. V dropped 3 bases and J dropped 0 bases, with 9 bases sitting between them. The CDR3 length is 15 residues. The germline V gene has CDR1 SSHAT and CDR2 FNYEAQ (reference sequence). The CDR3 DNA sequence: TGTGCCAGCAGCTTGTCGGTTAGCTCCTACAATGAGCAGTTCTTC. Protein sequence: CASSLSVSSYNEQFF.

This chain uses TRBV6-5 with TRBJ2-3, with TRBD2 as a possible D gene (5 bases). Germline CDR1 is MNHEY and CDR2 is SVGAGI. Trimming removed 0 bases from V and 8 bases from J, with 12 bases in between. The CDR3 is made up of 14 amino acids. The CDR3 DNA is TGTGCCAGCAGTTACTCGAGGGTGGGAGTTACGCAGTATTTT. This codes for CASSYSRVGVTQYF.

CDR3 nucleotide sequence: TGTGCCACCAGCAGAGGTCAGGGGGAGACCCAGTACTTC. This translates into CATSRGQGETQYF. This chain connects TRBV15 to TRBJ2-5; tentative D call: TRBD1 (6 bases). Trimming stripped 1 base from V and 5 bases from J, with 8 bases between. From germline, CDR1 is LNHNV and CDR2 YYDKDF (reference sequence). This CDR3 spans 13 amino acids.

This chain joins TRBV7-2 and TRBJ2-5, with D maybe TRBD2 (5 bases). The CDR3 loop spans 14 amino acids. V was shortened by 5 bases and J by 1 base, with 11 bases between the two germline ends. CDR1 is SGHTA, CDR2 FQGNSA, per germline. The CDR3: CASSRDRAQETQYF. The DNA of the CDR3 is TGTGCCAGCAGCCGGGATCGGGCCCAAGAGACCCAGTACTTC.

J is TRBJ1-1 and V is TRBV10-3, with 8 positions matching TRBD1. The CDR3 extends over 18 amino acids. The V gene end was trimmed by 6 bases and the J gene end by 1 base; junction bases not matched to a gene: 16. Germline CDR1 and CDR2: ENHRY and SYGVKD. This CDR3 reads CAISGNGGKQGGNTEAFF. The CDR3 DNA follows: TGTGCCATCAGCGGGAACGGGGGGAAACAGGGGGGGAACACTGAAGCTTTCTTT.

This clone was found once. J is TRBJ1-2 and V is TRBV18, with D possibly matching TRBD1 (6 bases). The CDR3 runs to 14 residues. The germline V gene encodes CDR1 KGHSH and CDR2 LQKENI. Trimming shortened V by 6 bases and J by 8 bases, and 19 bases separated the two germline ends. This CDR3 is CASSRVQGRSGYTF. The CDR3 DNA reads TGTGCCAGCTCTCGGGTACAGGGAAGGTCAGGCTACACCTTC.

The gene calls are TRBV7-2 and TRBJ2-2; 10 bases line up with TRBD2. Unmatched junction bases numbered 14, after V lost 5 bases and J lost 8 bases. The germline V gene encodes CDR1 SGHTA and CDR2 FQGNSA. This CDR3 has 17 amino acids. CDR3 in amino acids: CASSLATSGYPGGELFF. The CDR3 bases are TGTGCCAGCAGCCTTGCGACTAGCGGGTATCCCGGGGGGGAGCTGTTTTTT.

The chain recombines TRBV30 with TRBJ1-2, with 9 positions matching TRBD1. Germline lookup yields CDR1 GTSNPN and CDR2 SVGIG (reference sequence). This CDR3 comprises 16 residues. V dropped 3 bases and J dropped 0; count of bases not matched to a gene: 8. CDR3 amino acids: CAWRRTGTGPNYGYTF. CDR3 DNA: TGTGCCTGGAGGCGGACCGGGACAGGGCCTAACTATGGCTACACCTTC.

This rearrangement joins TRBV19 to TRBJ2-7; D may be TRBD1 (6 bases). This CDR3 is 16 amino acids long. V lost 5 bases, J lost 7 bases, and 24 bases lay in between. From germline, CDR1 is LNHDA and CDR2 SQIVND (reference sequence). The CDR3 DNA reads TGTGCCAGTAGTGGCCCGACAGGCGGCCTCTCGAAGGAGCAGTACTTC. It codes for CASSGPTGGLSKEQYF.

The chain uses TRBV19 and TRBJ2-1; TRBD2 matches at 13 bases. Germline V gene data show CDR1 as LNHDA and CDR2 as SQIVND (reference sequence). The CDR3 is 16 residues long. V lost 5 bases and J lost 12; bases outside the gene matches: 13. The CDR3 protein is CASSPRGTSGATRQFF. CDR3 DNA sequence: TGTGCCAGTAGTCCTCGCGGGACTAGCGGGGCCACCAGGCAGTTCTTC.

This clone was seen only once. This rearrangement joins TRBV28 to TRBJ1-5; 8 bases are a match to TRBD1. This CDR3 region has 15 residues. Germline CDR1 and CDR2: MDHEN and SYDVKM. Germline trimming cut 3 bases from V and 3 bases from J; bases unmatched to any gene: 4. This chain's CDR3 is CASSFEQGVNQPQHF. DNA for the CDR3: TGTGCCAGCAGTTTCGAACAGGGGGTCAATCAGCCCCAGCATTTT.

The genes are TRBV5-8 and TRBJ1-2; D possibly corresponds to TRBD1 (5 bases). Per the germline V gene, CDR1 is SGHTS and CDR2 is YDEGEE. V lost 7 bases and J lost 8, with 21 bases in between. This CDR3 is built from 14 residues. The CDR3 DNA is TGTGCCAGCCAACTTAACCGGGACTCGGGCGGCTACACCTTC. This encodes CASQLNRDSGGYTF.

This chain uses TRBV5-6 with TRBJ1-2; D remains ambiguous. The V end was cut by 4 bases, the J end by 4 bases, with 5 bases between. Per germline, CDR1 SGHDT and CDR2 YYEEEE. This CDR3 is built from 11 residues. The CDR3 DNA is TGTGCCAGCAGCGCGGGCTATGGCTACACCTTC. Its protein product is CASSAGYGYTF.

This chain links TRBV4-1 with TRBJ2-1; 9 bases agree with TRBD2. The junction had 19 bases not matched to a gene; V was cut back by 4 bases and J by 9 bases. Germline V gene data show CDR1 as MGHRA and CDR2 as YSYEKL. The CDR3 extends over 18 amino acids. The CDR3 DNA is TGCGCCAGCAGCCTCAGGGCGTCGGGTAGCGGGAGAGATGGTGAGCAGTTCTTC. Its translation: CASSLRASGSGRDGEQFF.

V and J are TRBV4-1 and TRBJ2-2; 16 bases fit TRBD2. The germline V gene encodes CDR1 MGHRA and CDR2 YSYEKL. The V segment lost 6 bases and the J segment 5 bases; nucleotides outside the gene matches: 6. The CDR3 extends over 17 amino acids. CDR3: CASSWGLAGGRTGELFF. CDR3 coding DNA: TGCGCCAGCAGTTGGGGACTAGCGGGAGGGCGGACCGGGGAGCTGTTTTTT.

The J gene is TRBJ1-1, the V gene TRBV7-6, with TRBD1 matching over 7 bases. V lost 5 bases, J lost 6 bases, and 9 bases stayed unmatched. The CDR3 length is 14 residues. CDR1 is SGHVS, CDR2 FNYEAQ, per germline. CDR3 residues: CASSDQGGSAEAFF. The CDR3 bases are TGTGCCAGCAGCGATCAGGGGGGAAGCGCTGAAGCTTTCTTT.

This sequence joins TRBV7-8 and TRBJ2-7; possible D gene TRBD1, 6 bases. CDR1 and CDR2 from the germline V gene are SGHVS and FQNEAQ. This CDR3 is 13 amino acids long. V was shortened by 5 bases and J by 6 bases, with 14 bases between the two germline ends. CDR3 sequence: CASSVFTGSEQYF. CDR3 in DNA: TGTGCCAGCAGCGTTTTTACAGGGAGCGAGCAGTACTTC.

A single count supports this clone. The chain joins TRBV18 to TRBJ1-4, with 10 bases aligning to TRBD1. Trimming cost V 3 bases and J 6 bases; bases outside gene matches: 1. The CDR3 sequence is 14 residues long. Germline assignment: CDR1 KGHSH and CDR2 LQKENI. The CDR3 DNA reads as TGTGCCAGCTCACCCGGGACAGGGGATGAAAAACTGTTTTTT. This codes for CASSPGTGDEKLFF.

This clone came up once. The rearrangement uses TRBV18 and TRBJ1-1; 10 bases are a match to TRBD1. The CDR3 is made up of 20 amino acids. Germline V lookup: CDR1 KGHSH, CDR2 LQKENI. V dropped 8 bases and J dropped 0; count of bases not matched to a gene: 21. This CDR3 is CASLTRRDRGRELLNTEAFF. The CDR3 DNA sequence: TGTGCCAGCCTCACGCGTAGGGACAGGGGTCGAGAGCTATTGAACACTGAAGCTTTCTTT.

V gene TRBV6-5 combines with J gene TRBJ2-3; TRBD2 agrees at 11 bases. Germline V gene data show CDR1 as MNHEY and CDR2 as SVGAGI. The CDR3 is 15 residues long. The V and J ends lost 5 bases and 3 bases, in that order; junction bases with no gene match: 4. The CDR3 DNA reads as TGTGCCAGCAGTCTAGCGGGAGGACCTACAGATACGCAGTATTTT. Encoded protein: CASSLAGGPTDTQYF.

The chain recombines TRBV6-1 with TRBJ2-7, with 7 positions matching TRBD1. The CDR3 is made up of 15 amino acids. J gave up 4 bases and V 6 bases, and 12 bases lay outside the gene matches. Germline loops: CDR1 MNHNS, CDR2 SASEGT. CDR3 sequence reads: CASSPTGFLGYEQYF. The CDR3 DNA follows: TGTGCCAGCAGCCCGACAGGGTTTCTGGGTTACGAGCAGTACTTC.

V gene TRBV6-6 combines with J gene TRBJ1-1, with D hard to call. This CDR3 is built from 14 residues. Germline V gene data show CDR1 as MNHNY and CDR2 as SVGAGI (reference sequence). The germline V and J ends were trimmed by 5 bases and 4 bases, with 14 bases remaining between them. The CDR3 spells CASSQRAWGTEAFF. For the CDR3, the DNA is TGTGCCAGCAGTCAGAGGGCTTGGGGCACTGAAGCTTTCTTT.

The chain employs TRBV18 and TRBJ2-7; perhaps TRBD1 as D (5 bases). V lost 3 bases and J lost 4, with 10 bases in between. This CDR3 has 13 amino acids. Germline CDR1 KGHSH, CDR2 LQKENI. CDR3 region: CASSPGAHYEQYF. The CDR3 DNA is TGTGCCAGCTCACCTGGGGCTCATTACGAGCAGTACTTC. The whole variable domain, remainder taken from reference TRBV18 and TRBJ2-7, is NAGVMQNPRHLVRRRGQEARLRCSPMKGHSHVYWYRQLPEEGLKFMVYLQKENIIDESGMPKERFSAEFPKEGPSILRIQQVVRGDSAAYFCASSPGAHYEQYFGPGTRLTVT.

The genes are TRBV6-1 and TRBJ2-7, with 8 nucleotides matching TRBD2. The CDR3 consists of 14 residues. Trimming at V came to 2 bases and at J to 11 bases, leaving 11 bases not matched to a gene. Germline lookup yields CDR1 MNHNS and CDR2 SASEGT. This chain's CDR3 is CASSETHSGGEKYF. In nucleotides, the CDR3 is TGTGCCAGCAGTGAAACCCATTCGGGGGGGGAAAAGTACTTC.

This clone is labeled as medium-sized (0.01 to 0.1%). This chain links TRBV27 with TRBJ2-3; 9 bases line up with TRBD1. The CDR3 loop spans 15 amino acids. The germline gives CDR1 MNHEY, CDR2 SMNVEV (reference sequence). Trimming at V came to 3 bases and at J to 4 bases, leaving 5 bases not matched to a gene. CDR3 coding DNA: TGTGCCAGCAGTTTCTGGACAGGGGTCGCAGATACGCAGTATTTT. This encodes CASSFWTGVADTQYF.

The chain is built from TRBV5-4 and TRBJ1-1, with 7 positions matching TRBD1. Germline V gives CDR1 SGHNT, CDR2 YYREEE (reference sequence). Trimming removed 0 bases from V and 0 bases from J; junction bases left unmatched: 2. This CDR3 has 15 residues. The CDR3 reads CASSLGGTVNTEAFF. The CDR3 nucleotides read TGTGCCAGCAGCTTGGGCGGGACAGTGAACACTGAAGCTTTCTTT.